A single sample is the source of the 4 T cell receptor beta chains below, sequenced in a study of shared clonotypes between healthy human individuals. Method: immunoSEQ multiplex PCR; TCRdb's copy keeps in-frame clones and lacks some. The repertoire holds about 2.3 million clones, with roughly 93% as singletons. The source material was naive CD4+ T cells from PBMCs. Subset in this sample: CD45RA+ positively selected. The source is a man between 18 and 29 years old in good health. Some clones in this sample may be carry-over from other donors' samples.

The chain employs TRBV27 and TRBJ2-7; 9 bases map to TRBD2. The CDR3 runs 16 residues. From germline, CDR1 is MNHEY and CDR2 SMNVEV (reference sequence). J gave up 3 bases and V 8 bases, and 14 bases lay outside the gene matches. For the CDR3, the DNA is TGTGCCAGCGCTCACCTTTGGCCTAGCGGGAACTACGAGCAGTACTTC. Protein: CASAHLWPSGNYEQYF.

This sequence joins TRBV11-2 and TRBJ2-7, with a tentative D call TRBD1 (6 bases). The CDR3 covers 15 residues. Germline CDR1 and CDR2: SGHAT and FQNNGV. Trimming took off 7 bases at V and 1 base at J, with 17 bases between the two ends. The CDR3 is CASTPGAGPSYEQYF. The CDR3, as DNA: TGTGCCAGCACCCCAGGGGCAGGGCCTTCCTACGAGCAGTACTTC.

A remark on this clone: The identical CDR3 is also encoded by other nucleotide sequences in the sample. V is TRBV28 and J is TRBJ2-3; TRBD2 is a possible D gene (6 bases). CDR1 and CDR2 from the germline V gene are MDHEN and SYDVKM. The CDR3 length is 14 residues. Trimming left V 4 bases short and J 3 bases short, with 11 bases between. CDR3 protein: CASSSPGVTDTQYF. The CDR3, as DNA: TGTGCCAGCAGTTCCCCGGGGGTAACAGATACGCAGTATTTT.

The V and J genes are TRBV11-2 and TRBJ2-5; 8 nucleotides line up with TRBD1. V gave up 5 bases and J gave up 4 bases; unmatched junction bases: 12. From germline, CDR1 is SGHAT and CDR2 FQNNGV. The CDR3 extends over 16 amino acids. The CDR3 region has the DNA TGTGCCAGCAGCCCACTCACAGGGGGTAAAGGAGAGACCCAGTACTTC. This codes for CASSPLTGGKGETQYF.